The next 21 T cell receptor beta chains were all read from a single sample in a study of Graves' ophthalmopathy and Graves' hyperthyroidism. Amplified TCR beta CDR3 regions were obtained using RNA transcripts as template. First-round RT-PCR relied on HTBI primers, and a second-round multiplex PCR came next. TCRdb recomputed calls from the multiplex PCR reads with MiXCR, one row per CDR3 protein. This table holds roughly 1.1 million distinct CDR3 sequences, about two fifths found once. Sequencing was performed on peripheral blood or thyroid tissue (not recorded which). These receptors were obtained from an adult man with Graves' hyperthyroidism.

CDR3 in amino acids: CACTGLAGAGANVLTF. The CDR3 DNA sequence: TGTGCCTGCACGGGACTAGCGGGAGCTGGGGCCAACGTCCTGACTTTC. The rearrangement joins TRBV11-1 to TRBJ2-6, with TRBD2 identical over 14 bases. After removal of 11 bases from V and 2 bases from J, the junction contained 5 bases not matched to a gene. Germline V gives CDR1 SGHAT, CDR2 FQDESV (reference sequence). The CDR3 has 16 amino acids.

The rearrangement uses TRBV29-1 and TRBJ1-2; TRBD1 agrees at 9 bases. Germline CDR1 reads SQVTM; CDR2 reads ANQGSEA. V shed 4 bases and J 2 bases; nucleotides not matched to a gene: 5. The CDR3 spans 14 residues. The CDR3 DNA reads TGCAGCGTTGCTACCGGGACAGGGAACTATGGCTACACCTTC. Residues: CSVATGTGNYGYTF.

This clonotype turned up a few times. A read error may account for a junction end that differs from germline. The chain couples TRBV2 to TRBJ1-1; D might be TRBD1 (5 bases). This CDR3 has 14 residues. Germline V lookup: CDR1 SNHLY, CDR2 FYNNEI. The chain's CDR3 is CAGSELGGGSEAFF. Here the CDR3 DNA reads TGTGCCGGCAGTGAGCTCGGCGGGGGTTCTGAAGCTTTCTTT.

The chain combines TRBV3-1 with TRBJ2-5; D may match TRBD1 or TRBD2 (5 bases each). The CDR3 contains 16 residues. Trimming removed 0 bases from V and 7 bases from J, with 18 bases in between. Germline V gene lookup returns CDR1 LGHDT and CDR2 YNNKEL (reference sequence). CDR3 region: CASSQDGDVGVGTQYF. CDR3 nucleotide sequence: TGTGCCAGCAGCCAAGATGGGGACGTAGGGGTAGGGACCCAGTACTTC.

The J gene is TRBJ1-2, the V gene TRBV10-2; D unresolved. The CDR3 runs 13 residues. The V and J ends lost 2 bases and 6 bases respectively, with 10 bases between them. Germline V gives CDR1 WSHSY, CDR2 SAAADI. The CDR3 nucleotides read TGCGCCAGCAGTGAGCCGAGCACGAATGGCTACACCTTC. It specifies CASSEPSTNGYTF.

The chain links TRBV4-3 to TRBJ1-4; 9 nucleotides match TRBD1. V lost 1 base to trimming and J lost 7 bases; unmatched junction nucleotides: 4. The CDR3 spans 15 residues. Germline assignment: CDR1 LGHNA and CDR2 YSLEER. The CDR3 nucleotides are TGCGCCAGCAGCCAAGGGGGGACAGGGATTGAAAAACTGTTTTTT. This codes for CASSQGGTGIEKLFF.

V is TRBV20-1 and J is TRBJ2-5; possible D gene TRBD2, 6 bases. The CDR3 has 14 amino acids. Germline V gene lookup returns CDR1 DFQATT and CDR2 SNEGSKA (reference sequence). V lost 2 bases, J lost 2 bases, and 12 bases lay in between. The CDR3 DNA is TGCAGTGCTAGACGGGAGCGGCATCAAGAGACCCAGTACTTC. Translation gives CSARRERHQETQYF.

To note about this clonotype: A read error may explain this, as a much larger clone is one base away. The CDR3 region is CSASEVQDTGELFF. DNA for the CDR3: TGCAGTGCTAGCGAGGTGCAGGACACCGGGGAGCTGTTTTTT. V gene TRBV20-1 combines with J gene TRBJ2-2; unclear D gene. The ends were cut back, 3 bases at V and 3 bases at J, with 11 bases in the middle. CDR3 length: 14 amino acids. Germline values: CDR1 DFQATT, CDR2 SNEGSKA (reference sequence).

This clonotype was found a few times. The CDR3 DNA reads TGTGCCAGCAGTTTATATCGGGCAGGGGACACCTACGAGCAGTACTTC. This gives the protein CASSLYRAGDTYEQYF. V and J are TRBV27 and TRBJ2-7, with D maybe TRBD1 (6 bases). The CDR3 extends over 16 amino acids. Germline-derived CDR1 and CDR2 are MNHEY and SMNVEV (reference sequence). Trimming left V 1 base short and J 2 bases short, with 15 bases between.

This clonotype has ten or more counts. The V and J genes are TRBV12-3 or TRBV12-4 and TRBJ1-4, with D tentatively TRBD1 (6 bases). Trimming cost V 6 bases and J 4 bases, with 12 bases left between them. This CDR3 contains 14 residues. The CDR3 DNA is TGTGCCAGCAGCTCGACAGGACTTAATGAAAAACTGTTTTTT. Its protein is CASSSTGLNEKLFF.

This clonotype was counted many times. The chain is built from TRBV15 and TRBJ1-3, with D maybe TRBD1 (5 bases). CDR3 length: 15 residues. Trimming removed 0 bases at V and 4 bases at J, with 10 bases between. Germline V gene lookup returns CDR1 LNHNV and CDR2 YYDKDF (reference sequence). The CDR3 DNA reads TGTGCCACCAGCAGAGACAGGGCGGGAGGAAACACCATATATTTT. It specifies CATSRDRAGGNTIYF.

This CDR3 reads CSYDAPGGAGGYTF. In nucleotides, the CDR3 is TGCAGTTACGACGCCCCGGGGGGCGCGGGAGGCTACACCTTC. The chain uses TRBV20-1 and TRBJ1-2; D is perhaps TRBD1 (6 bases). CDR3 length: 14 amino acids. Germline values: CDR1 DFQATT, CDR2 SNEGSKA (reference sequence). V was cut by 8 bases and J by 8 bases, with 24 bases left in between.

The J gene is TRBJ1-2, the V gene TRBV10-2; 9 positions match TRBD1. Losses at the gene ends were 2 bases for V and 0 bases for J; bases not matched to a gene: 10. Germline V CDR1 and CDR2: WSHSY, SAAADI. The CDR3 runs 18 residues. The CDR3 DNA reads as TGCGCCAGCAGTGAGCCGGACAGGGGAAAATCTTCTAACTATGGCTACACCTTC. Its protein is CASSEPDRGKSSNYGYTF.

A note on this clonotype: Germline and junction disagree at one end, which may indicate a read error. The chain couples TRBV30 to TRBJ1-1; unclear D gene. The CDR3 has 11 residues. Germline loops: CDR1 GTSNPN, CDR2 SVGIG (reference sequence). This CDR3 is CAWRPNMGLLF. CDR3 nucleotides: TGTGCCTGGAGGCCAAACATGGGGTTGCTCTTT.

J is TRBJ1-1 and V is TRBV7-9, with 11 bases identical to TRBD1. There are 16 residues in the CDR3. Germline-derived CDR1 and CDR2 are SEHNR and FQNEAQ (reference sequence). The V segment lost 2 bases and the J segment 2 bases; nucleotides outside the gene matches: 4. This chain's CDR3 is CASSLRGQGVNTEAFF. CDR3 bases: TGTGCCAGCAGCTTAAGGGGACAGGGGGTAAACACTGAAGCTTTCTTT.

The chain links TRBV10-2 to TRBJ2-5; 8 bases are shared with TRBD1. The ends lost 2 bases at V and 1 base at J; junction bases unmatched: 3. The CDR3 has 15 amino acids. Germline assignment: CDR1 WSHSY and CDR2 SAAADI. The CDR3, as DNA: TGCGCCAGCAGTGAGGGCAGGGGGCGCCAAGAGACCCAGTACTTC. Protein: CASSEGRGRQETQYF.

The chain recombines TRBV15 with TRBJ1-5; 10 bases match TRBD1. The CDR3 sequence is 16 residues long. J lost 7 bases, V lost 1 base, and 7 bases had no gene match. The germline gives CDR1 LNHNV, CDR2 YYDKDF (reference sequence). The CDR3 loop is CATSRVTGDRGQPQHF. The CDR3 DNA reads TGTGCCACCAGCAGAGTAACCGGGGACAGGGGCCAGCCCCAGCATTTT.

This clonotype has a count of ten or more. This chain uses TRBV7-2 with TRBJ2-7, with 7 bases identical to TRBD2. This CDR3 contains 15 residues. The junction had 9 bases not matched to a gene; V was cut back by 2 bases and J by 5 bases. From germline, CDR1 is SGHTA and CDR2 FQGNSA. CDR3 region: CASSLRLGGPHEQYF. For the CDR3, the DNA is TGTGCCAGCAGCTTACGCCTGGGAGGGCCCCACGAGCAGTACTTC.

This clonotype was seen many times. The chain joins TRBV7-9 to TRBJ2-7, with a tentative D call TRBD1 (5 bases). The V gene's germline CDR1 is SEHNR and CDR2 FQNEAQ (reference sequence). The V end was cut by 11 bases, the J end by 5 bases, with 13 bases between. The CDR3 covers 11 residues. This chain's CDR3 is CAGARADEQYF. CDR3 nucleotides: TGTGCCGGGGCTCGGGCAGACGAGCAGTACTTC.

At least ten counts were recorded for this clonotype. The gene calls are TRBV24-1 and TRBJ2-5; maybe TRBD2 (5 bases). Looked up from germline, CDR1 is KGHDR and CDR2 is SFDVKD. This CDR3 has 13 residues. V dropped 10 bases and J dropped 3 bases, with 14 bases sitting between them. The CDR3 region is CATSPGVKETQYF. The CDR3 DNA is TGTGCCACTTCGCCCGGGGTGAAAGAGACCCAGTACTTC.

This clonotype was seen at least ten times. V and J are TRBV7-9 and TRBJ2-7; D may match TRBD1 or TRBD2 (5 bases each). V was shortened by 4 bases and J by 3 bases, with 19 bases between the two germline ends. The CDR3 runs 16 residues. Germline V CDR1 and CDR2: SEHNR, FQNEAQ (reference sequence). The CDR3 sequence: CASSSTSRDGNYEQYF. CDR3 nucleotide sequence: TGTGCCAGCAGCTCCACCTCCCGGGACGGGAACTACGAGCAGTACTTC.